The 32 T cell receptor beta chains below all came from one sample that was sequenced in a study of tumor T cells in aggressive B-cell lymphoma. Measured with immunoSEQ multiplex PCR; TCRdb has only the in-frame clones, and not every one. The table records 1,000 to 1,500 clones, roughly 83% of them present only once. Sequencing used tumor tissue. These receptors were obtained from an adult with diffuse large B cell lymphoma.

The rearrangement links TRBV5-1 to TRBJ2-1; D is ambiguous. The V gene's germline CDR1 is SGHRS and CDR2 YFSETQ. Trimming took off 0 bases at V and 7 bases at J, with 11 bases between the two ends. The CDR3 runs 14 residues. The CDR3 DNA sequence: TGCGCCAGCAGCTTGGCCACTTACGGGAATGAGCAGTTCTTC. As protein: CASSLATYGNEQFF.

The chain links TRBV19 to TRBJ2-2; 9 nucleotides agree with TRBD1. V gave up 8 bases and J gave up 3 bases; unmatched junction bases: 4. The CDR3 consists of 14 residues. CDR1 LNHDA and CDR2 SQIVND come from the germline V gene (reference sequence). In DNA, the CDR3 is TGTGCCAGTTATACAGGGGGCTACACCGGGGAGCTGTTTTTT. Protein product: CASYTGGYTGELFF. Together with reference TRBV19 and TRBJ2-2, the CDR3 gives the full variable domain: DGGITQSPKYLFRKEGQNVTLSCEQNLNHDAMYWYRQDPGQGLRLIYYSQIVNDFQKGDIAEGYSVSREKKESFPLTVTSAQKNPTAFYLCASYTGGYTGELFFGEGSRLTVL.

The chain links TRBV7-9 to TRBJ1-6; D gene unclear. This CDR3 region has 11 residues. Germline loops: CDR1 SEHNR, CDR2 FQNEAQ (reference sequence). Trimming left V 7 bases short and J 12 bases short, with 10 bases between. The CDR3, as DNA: TGTGCCAGCACCCTAGGAGGACCCCTCCACTTT. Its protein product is CASTLGGPLHF.

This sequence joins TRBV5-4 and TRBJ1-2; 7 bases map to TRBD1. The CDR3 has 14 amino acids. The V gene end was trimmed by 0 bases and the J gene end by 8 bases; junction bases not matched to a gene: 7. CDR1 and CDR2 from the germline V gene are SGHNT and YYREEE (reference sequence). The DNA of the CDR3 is TGTGCCAGCAGCTTGGCCGGCAGGACAGGAGGCTACACCTTC. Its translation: CASSLAGRTGGYTF.

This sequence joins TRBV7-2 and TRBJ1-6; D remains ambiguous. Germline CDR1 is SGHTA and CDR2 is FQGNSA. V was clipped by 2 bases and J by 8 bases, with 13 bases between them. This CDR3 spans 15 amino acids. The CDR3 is CASSLRQEGYSPLHF. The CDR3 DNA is TGTGCCAGCAGCTTAAGGCAGGAAGGTTATTCACCCCTCCACTTT.

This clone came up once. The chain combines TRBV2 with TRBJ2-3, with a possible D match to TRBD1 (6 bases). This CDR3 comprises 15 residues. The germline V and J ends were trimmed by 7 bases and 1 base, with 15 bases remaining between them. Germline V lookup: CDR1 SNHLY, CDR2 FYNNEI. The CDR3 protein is CASTYRDGGTDTQYF. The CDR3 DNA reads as TGTGCCAGCACCTACAGGGATGGAGGCACAGATACGCAGTATTTT.

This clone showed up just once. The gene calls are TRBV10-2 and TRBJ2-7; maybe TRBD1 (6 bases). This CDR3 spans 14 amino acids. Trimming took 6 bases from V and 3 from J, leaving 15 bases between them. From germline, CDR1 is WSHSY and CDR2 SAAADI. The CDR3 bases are TGCGCCAGCAGGACAGGACGGGGAATCTACGAGCAGTACTTC. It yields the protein CASRTGRGIYEQYF.

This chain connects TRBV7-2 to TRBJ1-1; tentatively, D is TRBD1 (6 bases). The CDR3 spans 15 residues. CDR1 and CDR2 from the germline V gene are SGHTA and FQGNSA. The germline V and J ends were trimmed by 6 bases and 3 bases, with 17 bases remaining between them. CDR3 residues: CASRGGAGVYTEAFF. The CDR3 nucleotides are TGTGCCAGCAGGGGTGGGGCAGGGGTGTACACTGAAGCTTTCTTT.

As DNA, the CDR3 is TGTGCCAGCAGCCAAGAGGGGGGGGCTGGAGAAAAACTGTTTTTT. Translating it yields CASSQEGGAGEKLFF. The V gene is TRBV14, the J gene TRBJ1-4; possible D gene TRBD1, 6 bases. This CDR3 comprises 15 residues. Trimming removed 0 bases from V and 8 bases from J, with 13 bases in between. Germline lookup yields CDR1 SGHDN and CDR2 FVKESK.

CDR3 region: CSVEGADGGYTF. The CDR3 region has the DNA TGCAGCGTTGAAGGGGCCGACGGTGGCTACACCTTC. The V gene is TRBV29-1, the J gene TRBJ1-2; D gene uncertain. The germline V gene encodes CDR1 SQVTM and CDR2 ANQGSEA. CDR3 length: 12 amino acids. Trimming pared 1 base from V and 7 bases from J, leaving 10 bases between.

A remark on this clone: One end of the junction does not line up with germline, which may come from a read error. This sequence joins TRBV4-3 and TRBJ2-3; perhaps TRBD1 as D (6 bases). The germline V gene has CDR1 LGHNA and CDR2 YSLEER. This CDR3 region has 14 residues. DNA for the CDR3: TGCACCAGCAGCCAAGATCTCAGGGGAGATACGCAGTATTTT. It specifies CTSSQDLRGDTQYF.

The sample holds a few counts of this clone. The CDR3, as DNA: TGTGCCAGCAGCATATCGGAGGGGCAGCCCCAGCATTTT. It yields the protein CASSISEGQPQHF. The chain employs TRBV7-3 and TRBJ1-5; possible D gene TRBD1, 5 bases. Germline-derived CDR1 and CDR2 are SGHTA and FQGTGA. V dropped 5 bases and J dropped 7 bases, with 12 bases sitting between them. The CDR3 has 13 residues.

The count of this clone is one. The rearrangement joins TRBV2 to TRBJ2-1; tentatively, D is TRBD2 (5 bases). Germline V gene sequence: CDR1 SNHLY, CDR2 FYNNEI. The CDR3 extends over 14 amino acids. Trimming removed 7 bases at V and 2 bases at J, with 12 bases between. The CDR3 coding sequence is TGTGCCAGCAAGGTCGGGAATGCCTACAATGAGCAGTTCTTC. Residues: CASKVGNAYNEQFF. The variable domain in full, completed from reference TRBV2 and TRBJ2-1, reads EPEVTQTPSHQVTQMGQEVILRCVPISNHLYFYWYRQILGQKVEFLVSFYNNEISEKSEIFDDQFSVERPDGSNFTLKIRSTKLEDSAMYFCASKVGNAYNEQFFGPGTRLTVL.

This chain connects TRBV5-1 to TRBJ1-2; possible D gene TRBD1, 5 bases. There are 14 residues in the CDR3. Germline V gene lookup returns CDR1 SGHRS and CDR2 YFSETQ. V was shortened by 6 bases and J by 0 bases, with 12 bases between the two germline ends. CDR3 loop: CASNQGSTNYGYTF. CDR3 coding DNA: TGCGCCAGCAATCAGGGTTCGACTAACTATGGCTACACCTTC. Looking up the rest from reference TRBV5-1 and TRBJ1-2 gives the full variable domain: KAGVTQTPRYLIKTRGQQVTLSCSPISGHRSVSWYQQTPGQGLQFLFEYFSETQRNKGNFPGRFSGRQFSNSRSEMNVSTLELGDSALYLCASNQGSTNYGYTFGSGTRLTVV.

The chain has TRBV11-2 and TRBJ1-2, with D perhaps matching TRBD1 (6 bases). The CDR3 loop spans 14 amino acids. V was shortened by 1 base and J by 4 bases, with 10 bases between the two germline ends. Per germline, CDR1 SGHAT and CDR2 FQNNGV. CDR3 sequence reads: CASSLGQDLYGYTF. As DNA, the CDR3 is TGTGCCAGCAGCTTAGGACAGGACCTCTATGGCTACACCTTC. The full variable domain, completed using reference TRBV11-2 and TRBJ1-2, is EAGVAQSPRYKIIEKRQSVAFWCNPISGHATLYWYQQILGQGPKLLIQFQNNGVVDDSQLPKDRFSAERLKGVDSTLKIQPAKLEDSAVYLCASSLGQDLYGYTFGSGTRLTVV.

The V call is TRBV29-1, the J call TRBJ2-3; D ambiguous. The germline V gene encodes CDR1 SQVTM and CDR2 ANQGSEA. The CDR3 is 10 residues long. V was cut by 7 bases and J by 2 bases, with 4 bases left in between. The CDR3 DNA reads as TGCAGCGGTTACACAGATACGCAGTATTTT. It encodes CSGYTDTQYF.

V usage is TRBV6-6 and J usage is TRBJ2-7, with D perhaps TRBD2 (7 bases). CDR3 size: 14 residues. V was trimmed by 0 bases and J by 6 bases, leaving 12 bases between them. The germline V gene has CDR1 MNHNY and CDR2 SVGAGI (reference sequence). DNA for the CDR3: TGTGCCAGCAGTTACTCTAGGGGAGGGGGCGAGCAGTACTTC. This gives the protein CASSYSRGGGEQYF.

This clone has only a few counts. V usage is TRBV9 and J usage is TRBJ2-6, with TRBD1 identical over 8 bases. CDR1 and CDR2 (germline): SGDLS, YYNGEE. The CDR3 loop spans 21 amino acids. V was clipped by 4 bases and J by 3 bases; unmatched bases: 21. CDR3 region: CASSPLLAQGATVFGANVLTF. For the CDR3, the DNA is TGTGCCAGCAGCCCCCTGTTGGCTCAGGGGGCTACAGTCTTTGGGGCCAACGTCCTGACTTTC.

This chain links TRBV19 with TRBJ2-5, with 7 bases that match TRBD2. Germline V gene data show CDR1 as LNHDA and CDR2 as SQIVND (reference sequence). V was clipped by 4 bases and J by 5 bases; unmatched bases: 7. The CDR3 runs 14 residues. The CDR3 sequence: CASSTPGGHETQYF. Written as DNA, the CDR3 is TGTGCCAGTAGTACTCCGGGAGGCCACGAGACCCAGTACTTC. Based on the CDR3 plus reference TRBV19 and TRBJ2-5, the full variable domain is DGGITQSPKYLFRKEGQNVTLSCEQNLNHDAMYWYRQDPGQGLRLIYYSQIVNDFQKGDIAEGYSVSREKKESFPLTVTSAQKNPTAFYLCASSTPGGHETQYFGPGTRLLVL.

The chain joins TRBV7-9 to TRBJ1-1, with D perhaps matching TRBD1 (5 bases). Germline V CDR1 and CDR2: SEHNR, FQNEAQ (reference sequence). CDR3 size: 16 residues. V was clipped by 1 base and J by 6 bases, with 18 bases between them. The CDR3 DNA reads TGTGCCAGCAGCTTAGATAAAAAAATGGGGGGGGCTGAAGCTTTCTTT. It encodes CASSLDKKMGGAEAFF.

CDR3 in DNA: TGCGCCAGCAGCTTGGCCGTAAGCGTAGGGGAGGCCAATCAGCCCCAGCATTTT. Translating gives CASSLAVSVGEANQPQHF. This rearrangement joins TRBV5-1 to TRBJ1-5, with TRBD1 as a possible D gene (5 bases). Trimming removed 0 bases from V and 3 bases from J, with 19 bases in between. The CDR3 is 18 amino acids. CDR1 and CDR2 from the germline V gene are SGHRS and YFSETQ.

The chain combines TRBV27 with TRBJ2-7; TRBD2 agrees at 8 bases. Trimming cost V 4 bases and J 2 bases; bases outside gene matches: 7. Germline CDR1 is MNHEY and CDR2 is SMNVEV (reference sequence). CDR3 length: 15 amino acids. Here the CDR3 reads CASSSPGAGAYEQYF. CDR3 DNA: TGTGCCAGCAGTTCCCCTGGAGCGGGGGCCTACGAGCAGTACTTC.

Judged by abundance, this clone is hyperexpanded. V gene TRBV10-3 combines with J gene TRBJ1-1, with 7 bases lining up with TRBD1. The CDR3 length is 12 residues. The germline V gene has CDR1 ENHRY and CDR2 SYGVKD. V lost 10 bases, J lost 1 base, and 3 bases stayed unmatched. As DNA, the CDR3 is TGTGCCACCCGGACAGGGAACACTGAAGCTTTCTTT. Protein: CATRTGNTEAFF.

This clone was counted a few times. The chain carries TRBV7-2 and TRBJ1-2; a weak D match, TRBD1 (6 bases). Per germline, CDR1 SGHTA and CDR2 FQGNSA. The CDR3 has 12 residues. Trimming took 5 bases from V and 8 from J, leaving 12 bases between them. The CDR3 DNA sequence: TGTGCCAGCAGCCCTCGGGACATCGGCTACACCTTC. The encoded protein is CASSPRDIGYTF.

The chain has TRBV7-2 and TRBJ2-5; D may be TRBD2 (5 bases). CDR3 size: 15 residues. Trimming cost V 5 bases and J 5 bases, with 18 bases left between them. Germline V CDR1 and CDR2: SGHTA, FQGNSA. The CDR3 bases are TGTGCCAGCAGCCCCGACCGGGGTTCATCGGAGACCCAGTACTTC. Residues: CASSPDRGSSETQYF.

CDR3 in DNA: TGTGCCAGCAGCACGGGACAGGGGGGGAGTCAGCCCCAGCATTTT. This encodes CASSTGQGGSQPQHF. This chain uses TRBV7-8 with TRBJ1-5, with 11 bases aligning to TRBD1. This CDR3 spans 15 amino acids. J was trimmed by 6 bases and V by 5 bases; bases with no gene match: 6. Germline CDR1 and CDR2: SGHVS and FQNEAQ.

CDR3 coding DNA: TGCGCCAGCAGCCAAGATTGGGGCGGGGGCTCAGATACGCAGTATTTT. Protein: CASSQDWGGGSDTQYF. The chain uses TRBV4-3 and TRBJ2-3, with TRBD2 as a possible D gene (7 bases). This CDR3 has 16 amino acids. In germline, CDR1 is LGHNA, CDR2 YSLEER. Trimming took 0 bases from V and 4 from J, leaving 14 bases between them.

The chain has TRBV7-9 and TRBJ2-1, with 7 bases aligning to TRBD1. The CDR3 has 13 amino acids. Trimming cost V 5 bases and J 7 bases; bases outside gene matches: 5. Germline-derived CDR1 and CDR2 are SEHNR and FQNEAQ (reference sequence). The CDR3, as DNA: TGTGCCAGCAGCAGAGCGACAGGGAATGAGCAGTTCTTC. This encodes CASSRATGNEQFF.

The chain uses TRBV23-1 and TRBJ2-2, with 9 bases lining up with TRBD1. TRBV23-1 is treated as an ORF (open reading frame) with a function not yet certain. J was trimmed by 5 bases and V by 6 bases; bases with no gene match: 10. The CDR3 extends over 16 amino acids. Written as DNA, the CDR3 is TGCGCCAGCAGACGCACCGGGACAGGGTATACCGGGGAGCTGTTTTTT. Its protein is CASRRTGTGYTGELFF.

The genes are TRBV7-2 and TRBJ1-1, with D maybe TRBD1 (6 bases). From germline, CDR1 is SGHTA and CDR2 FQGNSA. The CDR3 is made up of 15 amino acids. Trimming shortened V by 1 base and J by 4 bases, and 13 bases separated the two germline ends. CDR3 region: CASSLGRTGITEAFF. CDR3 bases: TGTGCCAGCAGCTTAGGCCGCACAGGGATCACTGAAGCTTTCTTT. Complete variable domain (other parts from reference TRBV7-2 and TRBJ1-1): GAGVSQSPSNKVTEKGKDVELRCDPISGHTALYWYRQSLGQGLEFLIYFQGNSAPDKSGLPSDRFSAERTGGSVSTLTIQRTQQEDSAVYLCASSLGRTGITEAFFGQGTRLTVV.

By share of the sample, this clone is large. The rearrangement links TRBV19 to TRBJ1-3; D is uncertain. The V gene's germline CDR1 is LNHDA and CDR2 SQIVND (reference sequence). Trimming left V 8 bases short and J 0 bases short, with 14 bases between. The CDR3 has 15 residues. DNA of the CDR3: TGTGCCAGTCTCCTGACTCGGAGCTCTGGAAACACCATATATTTT. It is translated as CASLLTRSSGNTIYF. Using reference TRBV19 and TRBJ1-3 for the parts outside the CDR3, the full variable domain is DGGITQSPKYLFRKEGQNVTLSCEQNLNHDAMYWYRQDPGQGLRLIYYSQIVNDFQKGDIAEGYSVSREKKESFPLTVTSAQKNPTAFYLCASLLTRSSGNTIYFGEGSWLTVV.

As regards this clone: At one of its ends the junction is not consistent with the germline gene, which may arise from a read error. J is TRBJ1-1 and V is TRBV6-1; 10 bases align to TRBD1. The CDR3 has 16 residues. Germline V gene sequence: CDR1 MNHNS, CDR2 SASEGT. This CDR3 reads CASREGQGGLNTEAFF. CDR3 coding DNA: TGTGCCAGCAGGGAAGGACAGGGGGGTCTGAACACTGAAGCTTTCTTT.